Here is one T cell receptor (beta chain) with its context. Germline V CDR1 and CDR2: MNHEY, SVGAGI. The CDR3 contains 15 residues. V shed 5 bases and J 4 bases; nucleotides not matched to a gene: 10. Profiling relied on immunoSEQ multiplex PCR, and the TCRdb table lists in-frame clones only, not all of them. The table lists 90,000 to 100,000 clones, approximately 85% of them singletons. The sample is drawn from a study of blood T cell repertoires in COVID-19. The clonotype was recovered from a human donor in a cohort sampled during active COVID-19. This chain links TRBV6-5 with TRBJ1-1; 7 bases fit TRBD1. Sequencing was done on a sample of peripheral blood. The DNA of the CDR3 is TGTGCCAGCAGTACCGACAGGGTGGGTTCCACTGAAGCTTTCTTT. Translation gives CASSTDRVGSTEAFF.